The 32 T cell receptor beta chains below all came from one sample that was sequenced in a study of CD8 T cells in ankylosing spondylitis. MiXCR, run by TCRdb on the 5' RACE reads, gives a single entry per CDR3 protein. This table has about 360,000 distinct CDR3 sequences, roughly 20% appearing once. The sample taken for sequencing was blood, either unsorted or a sorted T cell fraction (not recorded which). The receptors shown here come from a male donor with ankylosing spondylitis or in good health (not recorded which).

The rearrangement links TRBV12-5 to TRBJ2-3; no reliable D call. Between the trimmed V and J ends, which lost 0 bases and 8 bases, there was a span of 15 bases. Germline assignment: CDR1 LGHNT and CDR2 FRNRAP. The CDR3 covers 15 residues. The DNA of the CDR3 is TGTGCTAGTGGTTTGGTACCGAGCCCCAGTTTTACGCAGTATTTT. This sequence encodes CASGLVPSPSFTQYF.

The rearrangement links TRBV10-3 to TRBJ2-5; 8 bases map to TRBD2. This CDR3 spans 18 amino acids. The J segment lost 2 bases and the V segment lost 2 bases, leaving 13 bases of the junction unmatched. Germline V gene sequence: CDR1 ENHRY, CDR2 SYGVKD. The CDR3 DNA reads as TGTGCCATCAGTGAGAGTGGGGATGGTAGCGGGGAACAAGAGACCCAGTACTTC. It codes for CAISESGDGSGEQETQYF.

The CDR3 region is CASSPDSYGYTF. In DNA form, the CDR3 reads TGTGCCAGCAGCCCTGACAGCTATGGCTACACCTTC. This chain connects TRBV7-8 to TRBJ1-2; possible D gene TRBD1, 5 bases. The CDR3 is made up of 12 amino acids. V lost 5 bases and J 4 bases, leaving 8 bases between the germline ends. CDR1 and CDR2 (germline): SGHVS, FQNEAQ.

CDR3 region: CASSQKRGNEQFF. CDR3 bases: TGTGCCAGCAGCCAGAAGCGGGGGAATGAGCAGTTCTTC. This chain uses TRBV13 with TRBJ2-1, with 8 bases aligning to TRBD2. This CDR3 contains 13 residues. Germline V gene lookup returns CDR1 PRHDT and CDR2 FYEKMQ (reference sequence). The V and J ends lost 5 bases and 7 bases, in that order; junction bases with no gene match: 4.

This clonotype was seen more than once but under ten times. The V call is TRBV7-9, the J call TRBJ2-5; no firm D call. Germline CDR1 SEHNR, CDR2 FQNEAQ (reference sequence). The germline V and J ends were trimmed by 5 bases and 2 bases, with 9 bases remaining between them. The CDR3 has 13 amino acids. The CDR3 DNA is TGTGCCAGCAGCAAGGGATCTCAAGAGACCCAGTACTTC. This codes for CASSKGSQETQYF.

Regarding this clonotype: At one of its ends the junction is not consistent with the germline gene, which may arise from a read error. The CDR3: CASSPRGGQVTF. CDR3 DNA sequence: TGTGCCAGCAGCCCCCGGGGGGGACAGGTGACGTTC. The chain has TRBV9 and TRBJ2-1; D may be TRBD1 or TRBD2 (8 bases each). CDR3 length: 12 amino acids. Germline V lookup: CDR1 SGDLS, CDR2 YYNGEE. The full variable domain, with the rest looked up from reference TRBV9 and TRBJ2-1, is DSGVTQTPKHLITATGQRVTLRCSPRSGDLSVYWYQQSLDQGLQFLIQYYNGEERAKGNILERFSAQQFPDLHSELNLSSLELGDSALYFCASSPRGGQVTFGPGTRLTVL.

The chain links TRBV3-1 to TRBJ2-7; 8 bases are a match to TRBD2. Germline values: CDR1 LGHDT, CDR2 YNNKEL (reference sequence). The CDR3 sequence is 15 residues long. J was trimmed by 7 bases and V by 4 bases; bases with no gene match: 12. The CDR3 DNA reads as TGTGCCAGCAGCCCCATACTAGCGGTTATGGGGGAGCAGTACTTC. Translated: CASSPILAVMGEQYF.

This chain links TRBV29-1 with TRBJ2-1; 7 nucleotides line up with TRBD1. This CDR3 region has 13 residues. From germline, CDR1 is SQVTM and CDR2 ANQGSEA. V lost 6 bases and J lost 5; bases outside the gene matches: 7. The CDR3 DNA follows: TGCAGCGTGCAGACAGGGTCGGACAATGAGCAGTTCTTC. Translating gives CSVQTGSDNEQFF.

This clonotype has more than one count but fewer than ten. This chain's CDR3 is CASSLEFWDGQETQYF. CDR3 coding DNA: TGTGCCAGCAGTTTAGAGTTTTGGGACGGCCAAGAGACCCAGTACTTC. The chain combines TRBV12-3 or TRBV12-4 with TRBJ2-5; D may correspond to TRBD1 or TRBD2 (5 bases each). The CDR3 has 16 residues. V lost 1 base and J lost 1, with 13 bases in between.

The rearrangement uses TRBV20-1 and TRBJ1-5; possibly TRBD1 for D (6 bases). Germline CDR1 and CDR2: DFQATT and SNEGSKA (reference sequence). The CDR3 runs 15 residues. Trimming left V 0 bases short and J 5 bases short, with 14 bases between. The CDR3 here is CSARDTTGEYQPQHF. In nucleotides, the CDR3 is TGCAGTGCTAGAGATACGACAGGCGAATATCAGCCCCAGCATTTT.

The chain links TRBV12-3 or TRBV12-4 to TRBJ1-5; 8 bases map to TRBD1. V shed 3 bases, J shed 6 bases, and the junction held 1 base outside the gene matches. There are 13 residues in the CDR3. The CDR3 here is CASSFTGGQPQHF. CDR3 DNA: TGTGCCAGCAGTTTCACAGGGGGTCAGCCCCAGCATTTT.

The chain employs TRBV28 and TRBJ2-1, with TRBD2 matching 10 bases. The CDR3 spans 17 residues. The V and J ends lost 5 bases and 2 bases, in that order; junction bases with no gene match: 9. Germline CDR1 is MDHEN and CDR2 is SYDVKM. In nucleotides, the CDR3 is TGTGCCAGCAGTCCACGAGGGGGGACTAGCGCCTACAATGAGCAGTTCTTC. Translation gives CASSPRGGTSAYNEQFF.

The table lists this clonotype with many counts. This chain uses TRBV12-3 or TRBV12-4 with TRBJ1-1; D ambiguous. V was clipped by 1 base and J by 3 bases, with 6 bases between them. There are 13 residues in the CDR3. The CDR3 nucleotides read TGTGCCAGCAGTTTAGGATGGGACACTGAAGCTTTCTTT. It encodes CASSLGWDTEAFF.

This clonotype was seen only a few times. The gene calls are TRBV12-3 or TRBV12-4 and TRBJ2-7; D assignment may be TRBD1 or TRBD2 (5 bases each). V was shortened by 3 bases and J by 6 bases, with 21 bases between the two germline ends. The CDR3 is 16 residues long. In nucleotides, the CDR3 is TGTGCCAGCAGTTTGGCCCAGGGTGGGGGTCCGGGCGAGCAGTACTTC. It encodes CASSLAQGGGPGEQYF.

This clonotype was seen more than once but under ten times. The genes are TRBV27 and TRBJ2-7, with D tentatively TRBD1 (5 bases). From germline, CDR1 is MNHEY and CDR2 SMNVEV (reference sequence). This CDR3 has 15 residues. V lost 6 bases, J lost 1 base, and 16 bases lay in between. CDR3 nucleotides: TGTGCCAGCAGGGCCTTCGGCAGGGTTTCCTACGAGCAGTACTTC. It is translated as CASRAFGRVSYEQYF.

This clonotype was recorded only once. The genes are TRBV5-1 and TRBJ1-1; no reliable D call. CDR3 length: 14 amino acids. Germline V gene sequence: CDR1 SGHRS, CDR2 YFSETQ. Trimming removed 4 bases from V and 0 bases from J, with 10 bases in between. CDR3 in DNA: TGCGCCAGCAGCCCGGGATCCATGAACACTGAAGCTTTCTTT. It yields the protein CASSPGSMNTEAFF.

The chain carries TRBV10-3 and TRBJ2-7; 9 bases align to TRBD1. Germline V CDR1 and CDR2: ENHRY, SYGVKD. The CDR3 runs 13 residues. Trimming removed 8 bases from V and 3 bases from J; junction bases left unmatched: 5. CDR3 sequence reads: CAIGDRELYEQYF. CDR3 coding DNA: TGTGCCATCGGGGACAGGGAACTCTACGAGCAGTACTTC.

This clonotype has only a few counts. The chain carries TRBV27 and TRBJ1-1; maybe TRBD1 (5 bases). V dropped 4 bases and J dropped 0 bases, with 15 bases sitting between them. The CDR3 contains 16 residues. Germline V gene data show CDR1 as MNHEY and CDR2 as SMNVEV (reference sequence). The CDR3 loop reads CASSSGGGAVNTEAFF. In DNA, the CDR3 is TGTGCCAGCAGTTCAGGAGGTGGGGCCGTGAACACTGAAGCTTTCTTT.

The V and J genes are TRBV4-1 and TRBJ2-3; unclear D gene. CDR1 is MGHRA and CDR2 is YSYEKL in the germline V gene. V lost 0 bases, J lost 6 bases, and 10 bases lay in between. The CDR3 is 14 amino acids. CDR3 DNA sequence: TGCGCCAGCAGCCAAGAACGGGTGGGGGATACGCAGTATTTT. This sequence encodes CASSQERVGDTQYF.

The chain carries TRBV27 and TRBJ2-2; D unclear. Trimming cost V 8 bases and J 1 base, with 11 bases left between them. Per the germline V gene, CDR1 is MNHEY and CDR2 is SMNVEV (reference sequence). The CDR3 spans 14 residues. The CDR3 nucleotides read TGTGCCAGCGGCTCGGGTTGGAACACCGGGGAGCTGTTTTTT. It codes for CASGSGWNTGELFF.

J is TRBJ2-7 and V is TRBV12-3 or TRBV12-4; 8 bases are a match to TRBD1. V was clipped by 9 bases and J by 5 bases; unmatched bases: 18. CDR3 size: 16 residues. DNA of the CDR3: TGTGCCAGTCCAAGTATTATGACAGGGGAAGAGGACGAGCAGTACTTC. Translation: CASPSIMTGEEDEQYF.

This clonotype was observed a few times. The rearrangement uses TRBV7-9 and TRBJ2-7; D unresolved. The V end lost 5 bases, the J end lost 3 bases, and 17 bases lay between the germline ends. The length of the CDR3 is 15 residues. Germline loops: CDR1 SEHNR, CDR2 FQNEAQ (reference sequence). CDR3 protein: CASSLVEASDYEQYF. The CDR3 coding sequence is TGTGCCAGCAGCCTGGTAGAGGCATCGGACTACGAGCAGTACTTC.

The rearrangement links TRBV5-6 to TRBJ1-2, with TRBD1 as a possible D gene (5 bases). Germline-derived CDR1 and CDR2 are SGHDT and YYEEEE. Deletions cut 1 base from V and 7 bases from J, with 11 bases between. The CDR3 is made up of 13 amino acids. The CDR3 here is CASSLTGTGGYTF. Here the CDR3 DNA reads TGTGCCAGCAGCTTGACAGGTACAGGTGGCTACACCTTC.

This clonotype was seen a few times. This sequence joins TRBV12-3 or TRBV12-4 and TRBJ2-1, with 9 bases identical to TRBD2. This CDR3 contains 16 residues. Losses at the gene ends were 10 bases for V and 9 bases for J; bases not matched to a gene: 19. CDR3 DNA: TGTGCCACCGTGAGTTTCGGTAGCGGGGGTCCGGGTGAGCAGTTCTTC. Translation: CATVSFGSGGPGEQFF.

The V call is TRBV27, the J call TRBJ2-1, with D perhaps TRBD1 or TRBD2 (5 bases each). CDR1 is MNHEY and CDR2 is SMNVEV in the germline V gene (reference sequence). The CDR3 spans 18 residues. Trimming removed 6 bases at V and 6 bases at J, with 27 bases between. This CDR3 reads CASSHLPGMGPRGNEQFF. DNA for the CDR3: TGTGCCAGCAGCCACCTACCGGGGATGGGACCACGAGGCAATGAGCAGTTCTTC.

The chain employs TRBV7-6 and TRBJ1-1; D is unclear. Per the germline V gene, CDR1 is SGHVS and CDR2 is FNYEAQ. The V gene lost 1 base and the J gene lost 3 bases, with 9 bases spanning the gap. The CDR3 has 14 amino acids. The CDR3 reads CASSLGPEYTEAFF. In nucleotides, the CDR3 is TGTGCCAGCAGCTTAGGCCCAGAGTACACTGAAGCTTTCTTT.

This clonotype has just a few counts. The chain is built from TRBV19 and TRBJ2-5, with unresolved D. Germline lookup yields CDR1 LNHDA and CDR2 SQIVND (reference sequence). Trimming left V 3 bases short and J 3 bases short, with 11 bases between. This CDR3 is built from 14 residues. In DNA, the CDR3 is TGTGCCAGTAGTATCCTGGGTTGGGAAGAGACCCAGTACTTC. This gives the protein CASSILGWEETQYF.

This clonotype was counted between two and nine times. The rearrangement uses TRBV9 and TRBJ2-1; 9 bases line up with TRBD2. Looked up from germline, CDR1 is SGDLS and CDR2 is YYNGEE. V trimming: 2 bases; J trimming: 3 bases; junction bases outside the gene matches: 6. The CDR3 has 16 amino acids. The CDR3 DNA reads as TGTGCCAGCAGCGTGGTAGCGGGGGATCACTACAATGAGCAGTTCTTC. This encodes CASSVVAGDHYNEQFF.

The V gene is TRBV20-1, the J gene TRBJ2-2; D remains unclear. The CDR3 runs 13 residues. Germline-derived CDR1 and CDR2 are DFQATT and SNEGSKA (reference sequence). Trimming removed 2 bases from V and 4 bases from J, with 8 bases in between. The CDR3 loop reads CSARKHTTGELFF. In DNA, the CDR3 is TGCAGTGCTAGAAAACACACCACCGGGGAGCTGTTTTTT.

This clonotype showed up just a few times. The rearrangement joins TRBV5-1 to TRBJ2-2; D is undetermined. From germline, CDR1 is SGHRS and CDR2 YFSETQ. Deletions cut 0 bases from V and 3 bases from J, with 9 bases between. The CDR3 has 15 residues. For the CDR3, the DNA is TGCGCCAGCAGCTTGGCCCCCGTGGACACCGGGGAGCTGTTTTTT. Its protein product is CASSLAPVDTGELFF.

This clonotype was counted a few times. The chain is built from TRBV20-1 and TRBJ2-7; the match to TRBD2 covers 8 bases. Trimming cost V 2 bases and J 2 bases; bases outside gene matches: 5. Germline V CDR1 and CDR2: DFQATT, SNEGSKA (reference sequence). This CDR3 is 14 amino acids long. Here the CDR3 reads CSARLVRGAYEQYF. The CDR3 DNA reads TGCAGTGCTAGACTAGTGCGGGGGGCCTACGAGCAGTACTTC.

This clonotype has more than one count but fewer than ten. The CDR3 protein is CASSLLPSGGTDTQYF. The DNA of the CDR3 is TGTGCCAGCAGTTTATTACCTAGCGGGGGCACAGATACGCAGTATTTT. The chain has TRBV12-3 or TRBV12-4 and TRBJ2-3, with TRBD2 matching over 9 bases. The CDR3 length is 16 residues. Trimming at V came to 2 bases and at J to 1 base, leaving 4 bases not matched to a gene.